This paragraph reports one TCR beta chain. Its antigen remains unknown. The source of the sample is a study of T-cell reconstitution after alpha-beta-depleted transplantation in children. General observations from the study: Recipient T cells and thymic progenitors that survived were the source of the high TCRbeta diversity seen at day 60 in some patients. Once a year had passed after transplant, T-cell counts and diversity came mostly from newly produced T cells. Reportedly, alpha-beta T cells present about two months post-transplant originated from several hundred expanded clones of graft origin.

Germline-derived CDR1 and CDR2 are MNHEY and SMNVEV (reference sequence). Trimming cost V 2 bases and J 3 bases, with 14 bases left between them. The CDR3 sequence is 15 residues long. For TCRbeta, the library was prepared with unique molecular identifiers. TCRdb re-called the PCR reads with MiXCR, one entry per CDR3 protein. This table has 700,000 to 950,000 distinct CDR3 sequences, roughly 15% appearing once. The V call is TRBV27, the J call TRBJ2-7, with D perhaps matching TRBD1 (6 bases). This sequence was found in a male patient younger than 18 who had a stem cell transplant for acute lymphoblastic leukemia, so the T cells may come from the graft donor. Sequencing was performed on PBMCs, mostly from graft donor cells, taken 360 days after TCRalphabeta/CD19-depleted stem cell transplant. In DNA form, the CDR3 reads TGTGCCAGCAGTTTACTCAGGACAGCCTTCTACGAGCAGTACTTC. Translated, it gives CASSLLRTAFYEQYF.